This note documents a single T cell receptor (beta chain) sequence. What it binds is not known. The repertoire was sequenced with immunoSEQ multiplex PCR; TCRdb's copy has only in-frame clones and lacks some. The sample has roughly 650,000 clones, around 97% seen once. This sample is part of a study of shared clonotypes between healthy human individuals. Study-level results: Clonotypes which were not shared had lower generation probabilities than clonotypes that all four donors shared.

All donors were healthy HIV-negative adults lacking recent acute infections or vaccinations. From CD4+ cells came CD45RA+ naive and CD45RA-negative memory subsets. This CDR3 contains 15 residues. Germline V CDR1 and CDR2: SEHNR, FQNEAQ (reference sequence). The V end was cut by 4 bases, the J end by 2 bases, with 15 bases between. The sequencing input was naive CD4+ T cells sorted from blood. Subset noted: CD45RA+ positively selected. The rearrangement links TRBV7-9 to TRBJ2-7, with D perhaps TRBD2 (6 bases). This sequence originates from a woman aged 25 to 39 in good health. This chain's CDR3 is CASSSFGGVAYEQYF. CDR3 coding DNA: TGTGCCAGCAGCTCATTCGGAGGGGTAGCCTACGAGCAGTACTTC.